What follows is one T cell receptor beta chain and its context. This sample is part of a study of blood T cell repertoires in COVID-19. Study as a whole: The United States, Italy and Spain were the sources of the acute and convalescent COVID-19 samples. The cDNA or gDNA used as material had been derived from T cells, B-cell-depleted T cells, or PBMCs.

Authors' processing steps: Nucleated cell number was recorded as an estimate derived from reference gene primer amplification. Profiling relied on immunoSEQ multiplex PCR, and the TCRdb table lists in-frame clones only, not all of them. That table supplies the V and J calls and clone size; D and trimming were determined from the DNA. The repertoire consists of 250,000 to 300,000 clones, with about 83% occurring once and the leading ten covering roughly 5.8%. CDR1 is SGHTA, CDR2 FQGNSA, per germline. The CDR3 spans 14 residues. Trimming stripped 1 base from V and 7 bases from J, with 13 bases between.

The sequenced sample was peripheral blood. The chain employs TRBV7-2 and TRBJ1-1; D is perhaps TRBD1 (6 bases). The receptor was isolated from a man older than 75 with acute or convalescent COVID-19. The CDR3 reads CASSLVAGDGEAFF. For the CDR3, the DNA is TGTGCCAGCAGCTTAGTGGCAGGGGATGGTGAAGCTTTCTTT.